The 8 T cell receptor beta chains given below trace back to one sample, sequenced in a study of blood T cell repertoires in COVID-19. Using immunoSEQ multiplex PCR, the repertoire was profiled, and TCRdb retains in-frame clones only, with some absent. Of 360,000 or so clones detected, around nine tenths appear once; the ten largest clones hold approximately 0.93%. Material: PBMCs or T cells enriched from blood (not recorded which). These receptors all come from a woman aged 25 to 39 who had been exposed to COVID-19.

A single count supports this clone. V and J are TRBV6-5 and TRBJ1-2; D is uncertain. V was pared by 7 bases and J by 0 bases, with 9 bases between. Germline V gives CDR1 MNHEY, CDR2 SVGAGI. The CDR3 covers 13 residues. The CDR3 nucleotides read TGTGCCAGCAACGGGAATACTAACTATGGCTACACCTTC. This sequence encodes CASNGNTNYGYTF.

CDR3 DNA: TGCGCCAGCAGTGAAGGACCCCCGGGGGGTCAGCCCCAGCATTTT. It encodes CASSEGPPGGQPQHF. The chain employs TRBV10-1 and TRBJ1-5; D may be TRBD1 (5 bases). The CDR3 spans 15 residues. Between the trimmed V and J ends, which lost 3 bases and 6 bases, there was a span of 15 bases. The germline gives CDR1 WNHNN, CDR2 SYGVQD (reference sequence).

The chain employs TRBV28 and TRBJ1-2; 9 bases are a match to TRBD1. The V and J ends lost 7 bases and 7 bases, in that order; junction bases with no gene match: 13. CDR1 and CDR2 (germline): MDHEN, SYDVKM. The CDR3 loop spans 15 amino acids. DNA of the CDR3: TGTGCCAGCACCGGGACAGGGAAAGGGGCTATTGGCTACACCTTC. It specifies CASTGTGKGAIGYTF.

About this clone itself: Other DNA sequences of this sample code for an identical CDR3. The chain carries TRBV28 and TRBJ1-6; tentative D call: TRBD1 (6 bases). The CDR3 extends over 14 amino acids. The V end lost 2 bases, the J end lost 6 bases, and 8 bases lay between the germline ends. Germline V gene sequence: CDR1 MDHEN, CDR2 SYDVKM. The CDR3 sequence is CASSLTGSNSPLHF. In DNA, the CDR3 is TGTGCCAGCAGTTTAACAGGGTCTAATTCACCCCTCCACTTT.

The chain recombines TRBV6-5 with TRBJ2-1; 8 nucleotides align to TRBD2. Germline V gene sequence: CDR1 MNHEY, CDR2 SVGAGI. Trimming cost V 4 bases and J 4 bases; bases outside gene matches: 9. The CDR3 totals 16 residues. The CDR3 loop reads CASSSVAGGGYNEQFF. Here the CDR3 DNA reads TGTGCCAGCAGTTCCGTGGCGGGAGGAGGGTACAATGAGCAGTTCTTC.

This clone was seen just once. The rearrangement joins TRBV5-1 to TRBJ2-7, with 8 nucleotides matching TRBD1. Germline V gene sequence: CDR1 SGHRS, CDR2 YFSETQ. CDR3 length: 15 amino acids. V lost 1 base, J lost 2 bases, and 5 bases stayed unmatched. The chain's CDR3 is CASSLLPGQAYEQYF. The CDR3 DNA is TGCGCCAGCAGCTTGCTCCCGGGACAGGCCTACGAGCAGTACTTC.

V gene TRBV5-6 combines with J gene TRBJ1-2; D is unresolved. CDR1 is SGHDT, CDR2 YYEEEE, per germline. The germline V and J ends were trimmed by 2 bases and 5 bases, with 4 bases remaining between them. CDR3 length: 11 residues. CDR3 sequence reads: CASSLAYGYTF. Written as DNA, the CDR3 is TGTGCCAGCAGCTTAGCGTATGGCTACACCTTC. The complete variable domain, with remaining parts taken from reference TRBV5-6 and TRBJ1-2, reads DAGVTQSPTHLIKTRGQQVTLRCSPKSGHDTVSWYQQALGQGPQFIFQYYEEEERQRGNFPDRFSGHQFPNYSSELNVNALLLGDSALYLCASSLAYGYTFGSGTRLTVV.

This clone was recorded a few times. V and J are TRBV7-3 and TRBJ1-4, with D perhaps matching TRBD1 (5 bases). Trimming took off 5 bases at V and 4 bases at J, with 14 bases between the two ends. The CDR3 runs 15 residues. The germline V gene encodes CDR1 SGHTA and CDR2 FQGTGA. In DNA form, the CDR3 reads TGTGCCAGCAGCCTAAGTGGAGGGGATAATGAAAAACTGTTTTTT. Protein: CASSLSGGDNEKLFF.